These 11 T cell receptor beta chains were sequenced from one sample in a study of T cell changes during pregnancy in multiple sclerosis. Profiled with immunoSEQ multiplex PCR; TCRdb holds only in-frame clones, not every one. This sample has under 90,000 clones, with approximately 90% found just once. The source was peripheral blood, collected in the second trimester of pregnancy. The receptors derive from a female donor in good health, enrolled as a control in a pregnancy study.

The V gene is TRBV19, the J gene TRBJ1-2; D is unresolved. This CDR3 has 15 amino acids. V gave up 2 bases and J gave up 3 bases, with 13 bases separating them. CDR1 and CDR2 (germline): LNHDA, SQIVND (reference sequence). CDR3 sequence reads: CASSIMAWEDYGYTF. The CDR3 DNA reads as TGTGCCAGTAGTATAATGGCGTGGGAGGACTATGGCTACACCTTC. The whole variable domain, filled in from reference TRBV19 and TRBJ1-2, reads DGGITQSPKYLFRKEGQNVTLSCEQNLNHDAMYWYRQDPGQGLRLIYYSQIVNDFQKGDIAEGYSVSREKKESFPLTVTSAQKNPTAFYLCASSIMAWEDYGYTFGSGTRLTVV.

The chain joins TRBV7-9 to TRBJ2-2, with D unclear. Germline CDR1 SEHNR, CDR2 FQNEAQ (reference sequence). This CDR3 spans 12 amino acids. Trimming took off 3 bases at V and 8 bases at J, with 7 bases between the two ends. The CDR3, as DNA: TGTGCCAGCAGCTTCGGTACTGGGGAGCTGTTTTTT. It encodes CASSFGTGELFF.

V is TRBV7-6 and J is TRBJ2-7, with 7 bases lining up with TRBD2. V gave up 1 base and J gave up 0 bases; unmatched junction bases: 3. Per the germline V gene, CDR1 is SGHVS and CDR2 is FNYEAQ. The CDR3 length is 15 residues. The CDR3 here is CASSLVAGPSYEQYF. The CDR3 DNA reads TGTGCCAGCAGCTTAGTAGCGGGCCCCTCCTACGAGCAGTACTTC.

The V gene is TRBV19, the J gene TRBJ1-1; D not certain. Germline CDR1 LNHDA, CDR2 SQIVND (reference sequence). The CDR3 totals 13 residues. Trimming removed 9 bases from V and 2 bases from J, with 13 bases in between. The CDR3 reads CASGTLSNTEAFF. The CDR3 DNA is TGTGCCAGCGGTACCCTCTCCAACACTGAAGCTTTCTTT.

The chain uses TRBV6-1 and TRBJ2-3; weak D call: TRBD1 (6 bases). V lost 6 bases and J lost 1, with 11 bases in between. The CDR3 extends over 14 amino acids. The germline CDR1 and CDR2 sequences are MNHNS and SASEGT. CDR3 sequence (DNA): TGTGCCAGCAGGAAGACAGGCGGCACAGATACGCAGTATTTT. Its translation: CASRKTGGTDTQYF.

The V gene is TRBV4-1, the J gene TRBJ1-1; D may be TRBD1 (5 bases). V was clipped by 2 bases and J by 1 base, with 11 bases between them. The CDR3 has 15 amino acids. The V gene's germline CDR1 is MGHRA and CDR2 YSYEKL. CDR3 DNA: TGCGCCAGCAGCCAAACTGCAACAGGGAACACTGAAGCTTTCTTT. The encoded protein is CASSQTATGNTEAFF.

J is TRBJ2-3 and V is TRBV29-1; D is perhaps TRBD2 (6 bases). V was shortened by 6 bases and J by 2 bases, with 12 bases between the two germline ends. The germline gives CDR1 SQVTM, CDR2 ANQGSEA. The length of the CDR3 is 13 residues. For the CDR3, the DNA is TGCAGCGTATCGGCGGGATTCACAGATACGCAGTATTTT. Encoded protein: CSVSAGFTDTQYF.

V is TRBV20-1 and J is TRBJ2-3; no clear D gene. This CDR3 is built from 10 residues. Deletions cut 3 bases from V and 6 bases from J, with 4 bases between. The germline gives CDR1 DFQATT, CDR2 SNEGSKA (reference sequence). Here the CDR3 DNA reads TGCAGTGCTAGTGCGGATACGCAGTATTTT. Translation gives CSASADTQYF.

The table lists this clone with a count of one. V is TRBV11-2 and J is TRBJ2-7, with TRBD2 matching over 8 bases. V gave up 2 bases and J gave up 2 bases; unmatched junction bases: 5. CDR1 SGHAT and CDR2 FQNNGV come from the germline V gene. CDR3 length: 15 residues. CDR3 sequence reads: CASSLQAGAPYEQYF. CDR3 sequence (DNA): TGTGCCAGCAGCTTACAAGCGGGGGCCCCCTACGAGCAGTACTTC.

This clone was seen a single time. J is TRBJ1-3 and V is TRBV5-3; D is possibly TRBD1 (5 bases). TRBV5-3 is given ORF status, its function remaining uncertain. The CDR3 sequence is 14 residues long. Trimming removed 10 bases from V and 4 bases from J, with 18 bases in between. In DNA, the CDR3 is TGTGCCCCCTGGTTTAAGGGGCTAGGAAACACCATATATTTT. It translates to CAPWFKGLGNTIYF.

The CDR3 nucleotides are TGTGCCAGCAGCGGGGACAGCTTATATGGCTACACCTTC. Protein product: CASSGDSLYGYTF. V usage is TRBV5-4 and J usage is TRBJ1-2, with TRBD1 identical over 7 bases. CDR1 and CDR2 (germline): SGHNT, YYREEE (reference sequence). The V gene end was trimmed by 4 bases and the J gene end by 5 bases; junction bases not matched to a gene: 5. The length of the CDR3 is 13 residues.